These T cell receptor beta chains were read from a single sample in a study of blood T cells in healthy people across ages. One entry per CDR3 protein, called by TCRdb with MiXCR from the 5' RACE reads. Of some 1.1 million distinct CDR3 sequences in the sample, about two fifths were seen once. Material for sequencing was blood. All receptors derive from a young man in good health. Each CDR3 is given with its conserved first and last residue. A D gene is named only where the DNA matches it firmly. Only some rows state a clone size, as once, few, many or a class for expanded clones.

d_call clone_size j_call v_call cdr3_aa cdr3_nt
TRBD2 . TRBJ2-1 TRBV6-1 CASKSFSGGALNEQFF TGTGCCAGCAAGAGTTTTAGCGGGGGGGCGTTGAATGAGCAGTTCTTC
. few TRBJ2-2 TRBV11-2 CASSLRSLRKNTGELFF TGTGCCAGCAGCTTAAGGTCGCTCCGGAAAAACACCGGGGAGCTGTTTTTT
TRBD1 . TRBJ2-7 TRBV14 CASSYGQGGYEQYF TGTGCCAGCAGCTACGGACAGGGAGGATACGAGCAGTACTTC
. . TRBJ1-5 TRBV18 CASSPSTGTSNQPQHF TGTGCCAGCTCACCCTCGACAGGAACTAGCAATCAGCCCCAGCATTTT
. once TRBJ2-7 TRBV5-1 CASSQTLSEASSYNEQYF TGCGCCAGCAGCCAGACCTTATCGGAGGCTAGCTCCTACAATGAGCAGTACTTC
. . TRBJ2-7 TRBV7-2 CASSLVAGTSYEQYF TGTGCCAGCAGCTTAGTGGCAGGGACCTCCTACGAGCAGTACTTC
TRBD1 . TRBJ1-2 TRBV6-5 CASSYYLSGQGGDYGYTF TGTGCCAGCAGTTACTATTTGTCGGGACAGGGAGGGGACTATGGCTACACCTTC
. . TRBJ1-3 TRBV29-1 CSVRGHQDPGNTIYF TGCAGCGTGAGGGGACACCAAGATCCTGGAAACACCATATATTTT
. . TRBJ2-7 TRBV5-1 CASSPYSDRPYNEQYF TGCGCCAGCAGCCCTTACAGCGATAGACCCTACAATGAGCAGTACTTC
TRBD1 few TRBJ1-2 TRBV29-1 CSVLQGGDYGYTF TGCAGCGTTTTGCAGGGGGGCGACTATGGCTACACCTTC
. few TRBJ2-3 TRBV20-1 CSARPGLADSLLTQYF TGCAGTGCTAGACCCGGACTTGCCGACAGTCTACTTACGCAGTATTTT
. . TRBJ2-5 TRBV7-2 CASSLDSGDGTQYF TGTGCCAGCAGCTTAGATTCAGGGGATGGGACCCAGTACTTC
. few TRBJ1-1 TRBV20-1 CSARGMAGWDTEAFF TGCAGTGCTAGAGGCATGGCAGGGTGGGACACTGAAGCTTTCTTT
. few TRBJ2-3 TRBV7-3 CASSSLSGDRTDTQYF TGTGCCAGCAGCTCTTTATCGGGGGACCGCACAGATACGCAGTATTTT
TRBD2 few TRBJ2-2 TRBV5-1 CASSLMFEAGGVAAHTGELFF TGCGCCAGCAGCTTGATGTTCGAAGCGGGGGGGGTAGCGGCACACACCGGGGAGCTGTTTTTT
. . TRBJ2-7 TRBV7-9 CASSTPLALSSYNEQYF TGTGCCAGCAGCACACCTCTAGCGTTAAGCTCCTACAATGAGCAGTACTTC
. few TRBJ2-7 TRBV6-2/TRBV6-3 CASSYATIGLESYEQYF TGTGCCAGCAGTTACGCAACCATTGGGCTGGAGTCCTACGAGCAGTACTTC
. . TRBJ2-2 TRBV4-1 CASSQVNWAGELFF TGCGCCAGCAGCCAAGTCAACTGGGCCGGGGAGCTGTTTTTT
. . TRBJ2-7 TRBV3-1 CASSQGVAEQYF TGTGCCAGCAGCCAAGGGGTAGCCGAGCAGTACTTC
. . TRBJ2-1 TRBV20-1 CSASRAGEREQFF TGCAGTGCTAGCCGGGCCGGCGAACGGGAGCAGTTCTTC
TRBD1 few TRBJ1-2 TRBV10-3 CATLDRGVDYGYTF TGTGCCACCCTGGACAGGGGGGTCGACTATGGCTACACCTTC
TRBD2 few TRBJ2-1 TRBV7-2 CASSSIGGSYNEQFF TGTGCCAGCAGCTCCATCGGGGGGTCCTACAATGAGCAGTTCTTC
TRBD1 . TRBJ1-5 TRBV29-1 CGVGDRGSNQPQHF TGCGGCGTGGGGGACAGGGGAAGCAATCAGCCCCAGCATTTT
. . TRBJ1-1 TRBV14 CASSQDEIRAFF TGTGCCAGCAGCCAAGATGAGATTCGGGCTTTCTTT
TRBD1 few TRBJ2-7 TRBV29-1 CSVEDGRTGSFEQYF TGCAGCGTTGAAGACGGAAGGACAGGGTCCTTCGAGCAGTACTTC
. . TRBJ1-2 TRBV12-3/TRBV12-4 CAGSFSPGQYYGYTF TGTGCCGGCAGTTTTAGTCCAGGACAGTACTATGGCTACACCTTC
TRBD1 many TRBJ1-2 TRBV10-3 CAISEIWTGANYGYTF TGTGCCATCAGTGAGATTTGGACAGGTGCCAACTATGGCTACACCTTC
. many TRBJ2-3 TRBV4-2 CASSQEKEEASTDTQYF TGTGCCAGCAGCCAAGAGAAGGAAGAAGCGAGCACAGATACGCAGTATTTT
TRBD1 . TRBJ1-2 TRBV4-3 CASSQEVTRIGQAPSSYGYTF TGCGCCAGCAGCCAAGAAGTAACCAGGATCGGACAGGCCCCTTCGTCCTATGGCTACACCTTC